Included here is one T cell receptor beta chain sequence, with context. This entry is derived from a study of blood T cell repertoires in COVID-19. Assay: immunoSEQ multiplex PCR; the TCRdb copy retains only in-frame clones and omits some. This table has 150,000 to 200,000 clones, more than 75% appearing once. Unmatched junction bases numbered 7, after V lost 2 bases and J lost 3 bases. CDR3 length: 16 amino acids. Per germline, CDR1 SGHAT and CDR2 FQDESV (reference sequence). Sequencing used PBMCs or T cells enriched from blood (not recorded which). The receptor was isolated from a woman aged 45-60 years with acute COVID-19. This chain joins TRBV11-1 and TRBJ1-2; 9 nucleotides line up with TRBD1. This CDR3 is CASSLIGQGFDYGYTF. In nucleotides, the CDR3 is TGTGCCAGCAGCTTAATAGGACAGGGGTTCGACTATGGCTACACCTTC.